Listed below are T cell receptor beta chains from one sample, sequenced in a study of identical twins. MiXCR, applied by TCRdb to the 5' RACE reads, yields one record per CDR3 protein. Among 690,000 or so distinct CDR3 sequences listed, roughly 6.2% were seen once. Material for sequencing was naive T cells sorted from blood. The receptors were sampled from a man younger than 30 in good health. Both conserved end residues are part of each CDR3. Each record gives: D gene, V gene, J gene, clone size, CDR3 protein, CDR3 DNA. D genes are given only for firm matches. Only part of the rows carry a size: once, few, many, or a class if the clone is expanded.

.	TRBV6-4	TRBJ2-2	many	CASRSGSGELFF	TGTGCCAGCAGATCAGGGTCCGGGGAGCTGTTTTTT
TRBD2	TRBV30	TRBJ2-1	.	CAWWVPSGTYNEQFF	TGTGCCTGGTGGGTGCCTAGCGGGACCTACAATGAGCAGTTCTTC
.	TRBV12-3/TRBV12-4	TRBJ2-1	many	CASSPRASDNEQFF	TGTGCCAGCAGTCCCCGGGCTAGCGACAATGAGCAGTTCTTC
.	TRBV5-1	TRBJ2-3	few	CASSRKNLGGPTQYF	TGCGCCAGCAGCCGAAAAAATTTGGGGGGGCCTACGCAGTATTTT
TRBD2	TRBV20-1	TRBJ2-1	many	CSANHRGRALYNEQFF	TGCAGTGCTAACCATCGGGGGAGGGCCCTCTACAATGAGCAGTTCTTC
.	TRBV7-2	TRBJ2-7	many	CASSLRSLDEQYF	TGTGCCAGCAGCTTGAGGTCCCTCGACGAGCAGTACTTC
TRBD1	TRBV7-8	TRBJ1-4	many	CASSLGQGGGELFF	TGTGCCAGCAGCTTAGGACAGGGTGGCGGTGAACTGTTTTTT
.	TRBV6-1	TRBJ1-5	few	CASSEIRPQPQHF	TGTGCCAGCAGTGAAATTCGACCTCAGCCCCAGCATTTT
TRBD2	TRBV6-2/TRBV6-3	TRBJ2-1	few	CASSASSGSNEQFF	TGTGCCAGCAGTGCCTCTAGCGGGAGTAATGAGCAGTTCTTC
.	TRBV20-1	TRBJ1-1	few	CSADRDVGTEAFF	TGCAGTGCCGACCGGGACGTAGGGACTGAAGCTTTCTTT
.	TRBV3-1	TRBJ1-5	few	CASSQERSNQPQHF	TGTGCCAGCAGCCAAGAGCGGAGCAATCAGCCCCAGCATTTT
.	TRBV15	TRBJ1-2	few	CATSFPGRYGYTF	TGTGCCACCAGCTTTCCAGGGCGCTATGGCTACACCTTC
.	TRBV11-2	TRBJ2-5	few	CAIGKGGFGGVETQYF	TGTGCCATAGGAAAAGGGGGCTTCGGGGGCGTCGAGACCCAGTACTTC
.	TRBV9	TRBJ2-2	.	CASSPKWDTGELFF	TGTGCCAGCAGCCCTAAATGGGACACCGGGGAGCTGTTTTTT
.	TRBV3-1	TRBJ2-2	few	CASSQDLNRVGTGELFF	TGTGCCAGCAGCCAAGATTTAAACAGGGTCGGCACCGGGGAGCTGTTTTTT
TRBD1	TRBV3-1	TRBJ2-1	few	CASSQVPGQGATNEQFF	TGTGCCAGCAGCCAAGTCCCAGGACAGGGGGCCACCAATGAGCAGTTCTTC
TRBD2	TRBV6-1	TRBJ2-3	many	CASGRVPTDTQYF	TGTGCCAGCGGGAGGGTCCCCACAGATACGCAGTATTTT
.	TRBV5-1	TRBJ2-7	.	CASSATGVSAYEQYF	TGCGCCAGCAGCGCCACCGGGGTTTCGGCCTACGAGCAGTACTTC
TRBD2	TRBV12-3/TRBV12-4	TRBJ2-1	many	CASSPLAGAGNEQFF	TGTGCCAGCAGTCCCCTAGCGGGAGCCGGCAATGAGCAGTTCTTC
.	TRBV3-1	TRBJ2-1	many	CASSRDLTSVGNEQFF	TGTGCCAGCAGCCGCGACCTGACTAGTGTGGGCAATGAGCAGTTCTTC
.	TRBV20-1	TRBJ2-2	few	CSARMGAANTGELFF	TGCAGTGCTAGAATGGGGGCCGCGAACACCGGGGAGCTGTTTTTT
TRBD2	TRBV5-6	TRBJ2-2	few	CASSLGLAGAIGELFF	TGTGCCAGCAGCTTGGGTCTAGCGGGAGCGATCGGGGAGCTGTTTTTT
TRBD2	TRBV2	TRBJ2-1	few	CASSELAGRGYNEQFF	TGTGCCAGCAGTGAATTAGCGGGAAGGGGCTACAATGAGCAGTTCTTC
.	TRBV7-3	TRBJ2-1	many	CASSSAWANYNEQFF	TGTGCCAGCAGCTCGGCCTGGGCTAACTACAATGAGCAGTTCTTC
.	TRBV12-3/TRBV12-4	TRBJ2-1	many	CASTPTGNEQFF	TGTGCCAGCACTCCGACGGGGAATGAGCAGTTCTTC
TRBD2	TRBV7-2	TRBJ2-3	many	CASSLAGRGTQYF	TGTGCCAGCAGTCTAGCGGGACGGGGTACGCAGTATTTT
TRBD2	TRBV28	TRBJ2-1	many	CASSETSGRPLYNEQFF	TGTGCCAGCAGTGAGACTAGCGGGAGGCCCCTATACAATGAGCAGTTCTTC
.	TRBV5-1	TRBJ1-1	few	CASSGEGEPNTEAFF	TGCGCCAGCAGCGGGGAGGGTGAACCGAACACTGAAGCTTTCTTT
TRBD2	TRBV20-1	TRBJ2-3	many	CSASRAVAGLADTQYF	TGCAGTGCTAGCAGGGCCGTAGCGGGATTGGCAGATACGCAGTATTTT
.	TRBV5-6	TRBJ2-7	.	CASSLGLSREQYF	TGTGCCAGCAGCTTGGGACTATCTCGGGAGCAGTACTTC
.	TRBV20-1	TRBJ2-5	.	CSASTYGTVGGSGTQYF	TGCAGTGCTAGCACCTACGGGACAGTGGGGGGGAGTGGGACCCAGTACTTC
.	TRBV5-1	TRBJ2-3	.	CASSLGRAEDTQYF	TGCGCCAGCAGCTTGGGCAGGGCTGAAGATACGCAGTATTTT
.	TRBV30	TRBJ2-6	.	CAWTGGEGNALLSSGANVLTF	TGTGCCTGGACCGGAGGGGAAGGGAACGCCCTCCTGAGCTCTGGGGCCAACGTCCTGACTTTC
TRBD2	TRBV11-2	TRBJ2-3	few	CASSLEGREGGTDTQYF	TGTGCCAGCAGCTTAGAGGGGCGGGAGGGAGGCACAGATACGCAGTATTTT
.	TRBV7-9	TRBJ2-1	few	CASSLEALNGQFF	TGTGCCAGCAGCTTAGAGGCGCTCAACGGGCAGTTCTTC
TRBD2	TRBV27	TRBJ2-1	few	CASSPTGTSGSSEQFF	TGTGCCAGCAGTCCTACCGGGACTAGCGGGAGTAGTGAGCAGTTCTTC
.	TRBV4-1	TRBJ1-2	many	CASSQGGLNTF	TGCGCCAGCAGCCAAGGAGGGCTTAACACCTTC